The rows below give T cell receptor beta chains drawn from one sample of a study of tissue T cells after allogeneic stem cell transplantation. Method: immunoSEQ multiplex PCR; TCRdb's copy keeps in-frame clones and lacks some. The sample holds about 4,100 clones; less than 75% are singletons and the top ten take 15% to 20%. The input for sequencing was tissue from the esophagus, taken at autopsy. All receptors come from a female donor of 60 years or more with lung cancer. Both conserved end residues are part of each CDR3. A D gene is named only where the DNA matches it firmly.

CDR3 protein,D gene,J gene,V gene
CSVKGRYTF,-,TRBJ1-2,TRBV20-1
CASSSGGGTFNYGYTF,-,TRBJ1-2,TRBV6-5
CASSLIGPPSGGSYEQYF,TRBD2,TRBJ2-7,TRBV11-2
CATSSRTGIEQYF,TRBD1,TRBJ2-7,TRBV15
CASTYGGRGPGYTF,TRBD1,TRBJ1-2,TRBV6-6
CSVARSDPDTQYF,-,TRBJ2-3,TRBV29-1
CASSWSGSGQETQYF,TRBD2,TRBJ2-5,TRBV7-9
CASSYFFSSEQYF,-,TRBJ2-7,TRBV6-2/TRBV6-3
CASSLQSEQFF,-,TRBJ2-1,TRBV2
CASSLGDAGQYEQYF,-,TRBJ2-7,TRBV5-1
CSASPTSRSTDTQYF,TRBD2,TRBJ2-3,TRBV20-1
CASRGSGVYNEQFF,-,TRBJ2-1,TRBV5-1
CASSAKGKRSRTDTQYF,-,TRBJ2-3,TRBV6-1
CSAAGADRAVGELFF,TRBD1,TRBJ2-2,TRBV29-1
CASSLLAGSNQPQHF,-,TRBJ1-5,TRBV27
CASSEWGWQDYGYTF,-,TRBJ1-2,TRBV6-1
CASSLLVGREETQYF,TRBD2,TRBJ2-5,TRBV27
CAWSRGGNTEAFF,-,TRBJ1-1,TRBV30
CAWSVGQWERPQHF,-,TRBJ1-5,TRBV30